The 23 T cell receptor beta chains given below trace back to one sample, sequenced in a study of memory CD4+ T cells and cytomegalovirus serostatus. Profiling relied on immunoSEQ multiplex PCR, and the TCRdb table lists in-frame clones only, not all of them. The repertoire has some 47,000 clones, roughly 80% of them found once; the top ten carry 0.77%. Single viable CD3+CD4+CD8-CD45RO+ cells were sorted as the memory CD4+ T cells. The specimen was memory CD4+ T cells from blood. The receptors stem from an adult in good health and CMV-seronegative.

On this clone itself: Relative to the germline gene, one junction end is altered; a read error may explain this. The genes are TRBV5-6 and TRBJ1-6; 10 bases fit TRBD1. CDR1 SGHDT and CDR2 YYEEEE come from the germline V gene. The CDR3 is 15 residues long. For the CDR3, the DNA is TGTGCCAGCAGTTTGGACAGGGGGAATAATTCACCCCTCCACTTT. It yields the protein CASSLDRGNNSPLHF.

This clone came up a few times. The rearrangement uses TRBV2 and TRBJ2-3, with D maybe TRBD1 (5 bases). The CDR3 totals 13 residues. Germline loops: CDR1 SNHLY, CDR2 FYNNEI. The ends were cut back, 3 bases at V and 5 bases at J, with 9 bases in the middle. The CDR3 is CASSDYQGDTQYF. As DNA, the CDR3 is TGTGCCAGCAGTGATTATCAGGGAGATACGCAGTATTTT.

This chain joins TRBV5-6 and TRBJ2-7, with D perhaps matching TRBD1 or TRBD2 (5 bases each). The CDR3 contains 17 residues. The V end lost 0 bases, the J end lost 0 bases, and 16 bases lay between the germline ends. Germline CDR1 reads SGHDT; CDR2 reads YYEEEE. The CDR3 sequence is CASSLVKRTRGSYEQYF. In DNA form, the CDR3 reads TGTGCCAGCAGCTTGGTAAAACGGACGAGGGGCTCCTACGAGCAGTACTTC.

The chain combines TRBV28 with TRBJ1-4; 7 nucleotides line up with TRBD1. This CDR3 comprises 15 residues. Germline V gene lookup returns CDR1 MDHEN and CDR2 SYDVKM. Trimming cost V 6 bases and J 7 bases; bases outside gene matches: 11. The CDR3 region is CASRDHQGGAEKLFF. CDR3 in DNA: TGTGCCAGCAGAGACCACCAGGGGGGCGCTGAAAAACTGTTTTTT.

This clone has a handful of counts. J is TRBJ2-6 and V is TRBV2, with D perhaps TRBD2 (6 bases). The CDR3 has 17 residues. Germline V CDR1 and CDR2: SNHLY, FYNNEI. V lost 5 bases to trimming and J lost 0 bases, with 14 bases between them. CDR3 sequence reads: CASSSGLSRSGANVLTF. In DNA, the CDR3 is TGTGCCAGCAGTTCGGGACTCTCCCGCTCTGGGGCCAACGTCCTGACTTTC.

The rearrangement uses TRBV11-2 and TRBJ1-3; D not certain. V was trimmed by 4 bases and J by 2 bases, leaving 12 bases between them. Germline V gives CDR1 SGHAT, CDR2 FQNNGV. The CDR3 has 15 amino acids. The CDR3 protein is CASSYDNSAGNTIYF. DNA of the CDR3: TGTGCCAGCAGCTACGACAATTCGGCTGGAAACACCATATATTTT.

This clone was seen a few times. V gene TRBV11-2 combines with J gene TRBJ1-1; possibly TRBD1 for D (5 bases). Germline CDR1 is SGHAT and CDR2 is FQNNGV. The CDR3 is 13 amino acids. V gave up 5 bases and J gave up 13 bases, with 20 bases separating them. DNA for the CDR3: TGTGCCAGCAGCCCAGTTTATCGGCAGGGAGTTTTCTTT. Translation: CASSPVYRQGVFF. Variable domain in full (rest from reference TRBV11-2 and TRBJ1-1): EAGVAQSPRYKIIEKRQSVAFWCNPISGHATLYWYQQILGQGPKLLIQFQNNGVVDDSQLPKDRFSAERLKGVDSTLKIQPAKLEDSAVYLCASSPVYRQGVFFGQGTRLTVV.

The CDR3 DNA is TGCGCCAGCAGGAGGGCAGGGGAGGCCACTGAAGCTTTCTTT. It translates to CASRRAGEATEAFF. The chain recombines TRBV5-1 with TRBJ1-1; a weak D match, TRBD1 (6 bases). This CDR3 has 14 amino acids. The germline CDR1 and CDR2 sequences are SGHRS and YFSETQ. Trimming took 5 bases from V and 4 from J, leaving 15 bases between them.

The V and J genes are TRBV4-3 and TRBJ1-3; perhaps TRBD1 as D (5 bases). This CDR3 contains 17 residues. Germline-derived CDR1 and CDR2 are LGHNA and YSLEER. V was trimmed by 0 bases and J by 1 base, leaving 13 bases between them. CDR3 DNA: TGCGCCAGCAGCCAAGAGCCGACAGCGTCTTCTGGAAACACCATATATTTT. It encodes CASSQEPTASSGNTIYF.

This clone was observed once. The chain recombines TRBV29-1 with TRBJ1-1, with D possibly TRBD1 on 6 matching bases. The CDR3 has 14 residues. CDR1 SQVTM and CDR2 ANQGSEA come from the germline V gene. V was clipped by 6 bases and J by 2 bases, with 16 bases between them. CDR3 DNA: TGCAGCGTAGGGGTGGGGGCTAGTAACACTGAAGCTTTCTTT. This translates into CSVGVGASNTEAFF.

The chain employs TRBV5-1 and TRBJ2-5, with D perhaps being TRBD1 or TRBD2 (6 bases each). Germline-derived CDR1 and CDR2 are SGHRS and YFSETQ. This CDR3 is 17 amino acids long. V was pared by 4 bases and J by 2 bases, with 21 bases between. The CDR3 is CASSTGTAAQVQETQYF. DNA of the CDR3: TGCGCCAGCAGCACAGGGACTGCCGCACAAGTACAAGAGACCCAGTACTTC.

There are a few counts of this clone. The chain employs TRBV18 and TRBJ1-1; no definite D call. Germline CDR1 KGHSH, CDR2 LQKENI. This CDR3 spans 13 amino acids. The V and J ends lost 7 bases and 5 bases respectively, with 14 bases between them. The CDR3 nucleotides read TGTGCCAGCTGGGGATCGGCGGGAACTGAAGCTTTCTTT. Protein: CASWGSAGTEAFF.

The chain joins TRBV19 to TRBJ2-5; 8 nucleotides match TRBD1. Germline V gene data show CDR1 as LNHDA and CDR2 as SQIVND (reference sequence). The CDR3 runs 17 residues. With 6 bases clipped from V and 4 bases from J, the junction kept 16 bases outside the gene matches. The CDR3 loop reads CASSLDRGGLLGETQYF. As DNA, the CDR3 is TGTGCCAGTAGCCTTGACAGGGGTGGATTGCTTGGAGAGACCCAGTACTTC.

This chain uses TRBV6-5 with TRBJ2-1; TRBD2 aligns across 11 bases. From germline, CDR1 is MNHEY and CDR2 SVGAGI. V trimming: 4 bases; J trimming: 8 bases; junction bases outside the gene matches: 10. This CDR3 is built from 16 residues. CDR3 region: CASSFSGGATEDEQFF. CDR3 DNA: TGTGCCAGCAGTTTTAGCGGGGGGGCGACTGAAGATGAGCAGTTCTTC.

This sequence joins TRBV7-6 and TRBJ2-3; D is unclear. V was pared by 1 base and J by 1 base, with 9 bases between. The CDR3 is made up of 15 amino acids. Germline CDR1 reads SGHVS; CDR2 reads FNYEAQ. The CDR3 reads CASSLGGIGTDTQYF. CDR3 nucleotides: TGTGCCAGCAGCTTAGGGGGTATTGGCACAGATACGCAGTATTTT.

This clone turned up a few times. V is TRBV11-3 and J is TRBJ2-2, with D possibly being TRBD1 (6 bases). Germline loops: CDR1 SGHNT, CDR2 YENEEA. The CDR3 loop spans 17 amino acids. Trimming left V 4 bases short and J 1 base short, with 16 bases between. The CDR3 sequence: CASSSSLPGQNTGELFF. For the CDR3, the DNA is TGTGCCAGCAGCTCATCATTACCGGGACAGAACACCGGGGAGCTGTTTTTT. The full variable domain, in which reference TRBV11-3 and TRBJ2-2 provide the parts outside the CDR3, is EAGVVQSPRYKIIEKKQPVAFWCNPISGHNTLYWYLQNLGQGPELLIRYENEEAVDDSQLPKDRFSAERLKGVDSTLKIQPAELGDSAVYLCASSSSLPGQNTGELFFGEGSRLTVL.

This chain joins TRBV18 and TRBJ1-4; D is undetermined. The V and J ends lost 0 bases and 2 bases respectively, with 7 bases between them. This CDR3 contains 15 residues. Germline V gene lookup returns CDR1 KGHSH and CDR2 LQKENI. CDR3 in amino acids: CASSPPGSTNEKLFF. The CDR3 DNA reads as TGTGCCAGCTCACCACCCGGGTCCACTAATGAAAAACTGTTTTTT.

CDR3 amino acids: CASSPRTGDQPQHF. In DNA form, the CDR3 reads TGTGCCAGCAGCCCGCGGACGGGAGACCAGCCCCAGCATTTT. The chain employs TRBV7-2 and TRBJ1-5; no clear D. CDR1 is SGHTA, CDR2 FQGNSA, per germline. The CDR3 consists of 14 residues. V shed 5 bases and J shed 7 bases, with 15 bases lying between them.

This clone was seen a handful of times. The chain recombines TRBV7-9 with TRBJ2-2; D is unclear. Trimming removed 3 bases at V and 6 bases at J, with 5 bases between. CDR1 is SEHNR, CDR2 FQNEAQ, per germline (reference sequence). The CDR3 is 12 amino acids. The CDR3 protein is CASSLAAGELFF. The CDR3 nucleotides are TGTGCCAGCAGCTTGGCCGCCGGGGAGCTGTTTTTT.

The V and J genes are TRBV10-3 and TRBJ1-1; D remains unclear. Germline lookup yields CDR1 ENHRY and CDR2 SYGVKD. Trimming pared 6 bases from V and 0 bases from J, leaving 11 bases between. CDR3 length equals 14 residues. CDR3 in DNA: TGTGCCATCAGCCTTGCGGAGATGAACACTGAAGCTTTCTTT. Translating it yields CAISLAEMNTEAFF.

The chain employs TRBV18 and TRBJ2-3; D gene unclear. The CDR3 has 13 residues. Germline CDR1 and CDR2: KGHSH and LQKENI. Trimming cost V 3 bases and J 2 bases, with 6 bases left between them. This CDR3 is CASSPRATDTQYF. The CDR3 nucleotides are TGTGCCAGCTCACCCCGGGCCACAGATACGCAGTATTTT. Drawing the rest from reference TRBV18 and TRBJ2-3, the complete variable domain is NAGVMQNPRHLVRRRGQEARLRCSPMKGHSHVYWYRQLPEEGLKFMVYLQKENIIDESGMPKERFSAEFPKEGPSILRIQQVVRGDSAAYFCASSPRATDTQYFGPGTRLTVL.

This clone was seen a handful of times. The chain has TRBV11-2 and TRBJ2-2; D is unclear. The length of the CDR3 is 14 residues. Germline CDR1 reads SGHAT; CDR2 reads FQNNGV. V lost 5 bases, J lost 6 bases, and 13 bases lay in between. The CDR3 DNA reads TGTGCCAGCAGCCCGGCCGGTAATCCCGGGGAGCTGTTTTTT. Translating it yields CASSPAGNPGELFF.

This clone was seen once. The rearrangement joins TRBV9 to TRBJ2-7; 9 nucleotides match TRBD2. The CDR3 spans 17 residues. V lost 0 bases to trimming and J lost 5 bases; unmatched junction nucleotides: 12. In germline, CDR1 is SGDLS, CDR2 YYNGEE. As DNA, the CDR3 is TGTGCCAGCAGCGTAGTGGCTAGCGGGACCTCCTGGGACGAGCAGTACTTC. This codes for CASSVVASGTSWDEQYF.